This T cell receptor (beta chain) is from a study of blood T cell repertoires in COVID-19. Study in general: From the United States, Italy and Spain came samples of acute and convalescent COVID-19. Sources were T cells, B-cell-depleted T cells, or PBMCs; the material itself was cDNA or gDNA.

Germline CDR1 and CDR2: SNHLY and FYNNEI. V lost 6 bases to trimming and J lost 1 base; unmatched junction nucleotides: 13. CDR3 size: 20 residues. Produced via immunoSEQ multiplex PCR; TCRdb's table is partial and in-frame only. The data hold 410,000 or so clones, with approximately 90% observed a single time. The origin of this receptor is a woman under 40 with active or convalescent COVID-19. The source material was peripheral blood. The chain uses TRBV2 and TRBJ2-1; 15 nucleotides align to TRBD2. The CDR3 loop is CASSGGLGLAGGGSYNEQFF. In DNA, the CDR3 is TGTGCCAGCAGCGGTGGACTGGGACTAGCGGGAGGCGGGTCCTACAATGAGCAGTTCTTC. The full variable domain, its missing parts supplied by reference TRBV2 and TRBJ2-1, is EPEVTQTPSHQVTQMGQEVILRCVPISNHLYFYWYRQILGQKVEFLVSFYNNEISEKSEIFDDQFSVERPDGSNFTLKIRSTKLEDSAMYFCASSGGLGLAGGGSYNEQFFGPGTRLTVL.